The source of this T cell receptor beta chain is a study of OX40 agonist ivuxolimab in advanced cancers. Study-level findings and limits: Expanded clones were, on average, more numerous in CD8+ T cells than in CD4+.

Sequenced by immunoSEQ multiplex PCR; TCRdb stores in-frame clones only, minus some. Among some 81,000 clones listed, about 83% were seen once. Germline V gives CDR1 SGDLS, CDR2 YYNGEE. This CDR3 comprises 15 residues. V lost 2 bases, J lost 4 bases, and 12 bases lay in between. Concerning this clone: No antigen is known for it.

The source material was CD4+ or CD8+ T cells sorted from blood, sampled in a trial of the OX40 agonist ivuxolimab. This clonotype was obtained from an adult with an advanced solid tumor such as melanoma, head and neck, liver or kidney cancer. This rearrangement joins TRBV9 to TRBJ2-2; D perhaps matches TRBD2 (6 bases). This chain's CDR3 is CASSVGGIGTGELFF. DNA of the CDR3: TGTGCCAGCAGCGTGGGCGGGATTGGCACCGGGGAGCTGTTTTTT.